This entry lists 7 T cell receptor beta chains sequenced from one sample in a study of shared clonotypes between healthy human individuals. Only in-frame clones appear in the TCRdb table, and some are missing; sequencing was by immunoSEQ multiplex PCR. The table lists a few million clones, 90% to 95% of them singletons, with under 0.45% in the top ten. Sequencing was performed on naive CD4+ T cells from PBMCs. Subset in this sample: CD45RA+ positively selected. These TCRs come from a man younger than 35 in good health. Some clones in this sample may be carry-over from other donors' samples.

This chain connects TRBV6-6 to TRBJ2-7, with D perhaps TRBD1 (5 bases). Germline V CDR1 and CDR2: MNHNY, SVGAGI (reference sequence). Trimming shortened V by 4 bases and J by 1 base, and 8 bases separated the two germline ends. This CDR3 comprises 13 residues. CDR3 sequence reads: CASSSQGSYEQYF. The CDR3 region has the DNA TGTGCCAGCAGTTCCCAGGGTTCCTACGAGCAGTACTTC.

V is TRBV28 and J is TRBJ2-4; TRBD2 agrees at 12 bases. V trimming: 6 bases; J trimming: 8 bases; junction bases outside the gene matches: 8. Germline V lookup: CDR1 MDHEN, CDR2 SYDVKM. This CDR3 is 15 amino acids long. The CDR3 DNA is TGTGCCAGCAGCCTTAAACTAGCGGGAGGAGACATTCAGTACTTC. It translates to CASSLKLAGGDIQYF.

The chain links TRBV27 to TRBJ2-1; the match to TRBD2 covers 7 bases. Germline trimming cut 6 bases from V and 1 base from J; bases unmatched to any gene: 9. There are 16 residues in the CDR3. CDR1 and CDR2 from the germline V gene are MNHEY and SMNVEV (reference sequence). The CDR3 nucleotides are TGTGCCAGCAGCCCTCTACGAGCGGGATCCTACAATGAGCAGTTCTTC. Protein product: CASSPLRAGSYNEQFF.

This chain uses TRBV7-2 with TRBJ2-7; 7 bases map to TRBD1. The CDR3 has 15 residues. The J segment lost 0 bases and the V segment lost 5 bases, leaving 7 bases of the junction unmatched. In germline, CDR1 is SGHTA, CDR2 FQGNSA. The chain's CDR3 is CASSGRTGLSYEQYF. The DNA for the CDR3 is TGTGCCAGCAGCGGTCGGACAGGCCTCTCCTACGAGCAGTACTTC.

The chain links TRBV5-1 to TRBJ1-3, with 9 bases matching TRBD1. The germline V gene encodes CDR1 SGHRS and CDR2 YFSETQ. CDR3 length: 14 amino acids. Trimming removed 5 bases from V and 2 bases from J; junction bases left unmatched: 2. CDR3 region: CASRRQGAGNTIYF. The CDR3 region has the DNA TGCGCCAGCAGAAGACAGGGGGCTGGAAACACCATATATTTT.

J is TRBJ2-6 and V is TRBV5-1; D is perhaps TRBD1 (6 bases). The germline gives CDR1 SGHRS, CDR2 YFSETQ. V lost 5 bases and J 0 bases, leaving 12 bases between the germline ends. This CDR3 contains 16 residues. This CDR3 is CASSGQFLSGANVLTF. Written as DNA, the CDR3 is TGCGCCAGCAGTGGACAGTTCCTCTCTGGGGCCAACGTCCTGACTTTC.

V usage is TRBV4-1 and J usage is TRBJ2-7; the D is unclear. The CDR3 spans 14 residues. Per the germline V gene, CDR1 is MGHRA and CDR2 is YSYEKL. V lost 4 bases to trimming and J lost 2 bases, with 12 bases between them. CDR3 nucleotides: TGCGCCAGCAGCCTTTTGGGTGGGACCTACGAGCAGTACTTC. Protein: CASSLLGGTYEQYF.